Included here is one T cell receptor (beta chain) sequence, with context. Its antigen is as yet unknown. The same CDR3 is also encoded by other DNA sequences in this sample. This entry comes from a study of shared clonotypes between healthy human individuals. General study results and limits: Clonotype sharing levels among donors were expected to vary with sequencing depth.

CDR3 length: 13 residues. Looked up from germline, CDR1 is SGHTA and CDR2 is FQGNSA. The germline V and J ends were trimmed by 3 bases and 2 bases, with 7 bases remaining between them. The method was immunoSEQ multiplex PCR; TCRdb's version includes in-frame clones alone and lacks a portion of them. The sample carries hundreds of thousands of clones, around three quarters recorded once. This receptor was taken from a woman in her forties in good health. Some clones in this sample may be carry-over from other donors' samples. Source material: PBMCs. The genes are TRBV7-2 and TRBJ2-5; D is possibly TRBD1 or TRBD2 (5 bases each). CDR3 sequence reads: CASSLGRQETQYF. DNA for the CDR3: TGTGCCAGCAGCTTGGGACGGCAAGAGACCCAGTACTTC.